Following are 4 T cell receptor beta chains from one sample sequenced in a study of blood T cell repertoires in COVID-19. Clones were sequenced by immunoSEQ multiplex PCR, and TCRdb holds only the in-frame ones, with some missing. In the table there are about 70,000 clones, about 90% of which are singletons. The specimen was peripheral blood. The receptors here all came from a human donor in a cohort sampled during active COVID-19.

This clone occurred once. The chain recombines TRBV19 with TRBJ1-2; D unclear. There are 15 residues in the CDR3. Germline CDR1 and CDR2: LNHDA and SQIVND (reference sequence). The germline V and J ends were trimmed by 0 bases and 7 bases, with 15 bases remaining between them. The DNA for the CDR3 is TGTGCCAGTAGTATAGAGGGCGGGCGATCGGGTGGCTACACCTTC. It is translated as CASSIEGGRSGGYTF.

CDR3 loop: CATKGVGYQETQYF. The CDR3 DNA sequence: TGTGCCACAAAGGGGGTTGGGTACCAAGAGACCCAGTACTTC. The chain has TRBV6-6 and TRBJ2-5, with a weak D call TRBD1 (6 bases). The CDR3 is made up of 14 amino acids. The germline V gene has CDR1 MNHNY and CDR2 SVGAGI (reference sequence). Trimming removed 10 bases from V and 0 bases from J, with 15 bases in between.

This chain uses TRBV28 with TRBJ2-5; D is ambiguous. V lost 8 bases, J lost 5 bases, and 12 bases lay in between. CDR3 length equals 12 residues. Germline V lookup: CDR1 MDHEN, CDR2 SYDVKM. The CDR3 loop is CASSSRDETQYF. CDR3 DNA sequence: TGTGCCAGCTCTAGTCGTGATGAGACCCAGTACTTC.

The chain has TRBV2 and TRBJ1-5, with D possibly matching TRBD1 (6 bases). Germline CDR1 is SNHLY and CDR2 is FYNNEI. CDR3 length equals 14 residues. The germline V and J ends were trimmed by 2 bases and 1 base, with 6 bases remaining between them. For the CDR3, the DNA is TGTGCCAGCAGTGAACAGGGGAGCAATCAGCCCCAGCATTTT. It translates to CASSEQGSNQPQHF.